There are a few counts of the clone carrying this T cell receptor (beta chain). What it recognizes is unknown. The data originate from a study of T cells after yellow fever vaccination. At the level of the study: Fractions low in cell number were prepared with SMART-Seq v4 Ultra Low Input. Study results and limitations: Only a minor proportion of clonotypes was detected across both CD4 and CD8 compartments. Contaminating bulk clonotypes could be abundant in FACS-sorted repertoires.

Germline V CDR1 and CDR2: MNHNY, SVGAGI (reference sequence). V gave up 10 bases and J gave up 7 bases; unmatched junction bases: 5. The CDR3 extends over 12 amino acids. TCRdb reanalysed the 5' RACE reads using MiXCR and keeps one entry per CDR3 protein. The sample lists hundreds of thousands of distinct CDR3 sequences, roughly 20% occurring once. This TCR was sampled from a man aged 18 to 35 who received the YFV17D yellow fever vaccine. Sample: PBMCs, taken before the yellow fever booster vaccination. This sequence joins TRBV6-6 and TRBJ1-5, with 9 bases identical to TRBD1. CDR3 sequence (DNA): TGTGCCACAAGGACAGGGGACCAGCCCCAGCATTTT. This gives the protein CATRTGDQPQHF.